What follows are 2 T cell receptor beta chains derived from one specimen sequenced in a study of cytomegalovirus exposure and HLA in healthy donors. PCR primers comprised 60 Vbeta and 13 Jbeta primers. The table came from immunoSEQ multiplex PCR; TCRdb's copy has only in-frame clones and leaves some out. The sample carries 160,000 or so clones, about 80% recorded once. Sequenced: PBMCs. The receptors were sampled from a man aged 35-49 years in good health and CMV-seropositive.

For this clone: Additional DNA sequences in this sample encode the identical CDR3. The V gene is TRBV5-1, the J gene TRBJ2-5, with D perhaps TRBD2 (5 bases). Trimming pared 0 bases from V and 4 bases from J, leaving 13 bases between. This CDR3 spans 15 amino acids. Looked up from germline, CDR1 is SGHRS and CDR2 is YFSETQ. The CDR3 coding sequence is TGCGCCAGCAGCTTGGCCGGGGAGTCCCCAGAGACCCAGTACTTC. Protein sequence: CASSLAGESPETQYF.

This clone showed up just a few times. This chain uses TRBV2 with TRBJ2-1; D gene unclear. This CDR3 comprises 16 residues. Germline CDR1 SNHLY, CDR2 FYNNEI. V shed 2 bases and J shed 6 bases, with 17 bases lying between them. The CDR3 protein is CASSESFHLGANEQFF. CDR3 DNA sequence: TGTGCCAGCAGTGAATCTTTTCACCTAGGTGCCAATGAGCAGTTCTTC.